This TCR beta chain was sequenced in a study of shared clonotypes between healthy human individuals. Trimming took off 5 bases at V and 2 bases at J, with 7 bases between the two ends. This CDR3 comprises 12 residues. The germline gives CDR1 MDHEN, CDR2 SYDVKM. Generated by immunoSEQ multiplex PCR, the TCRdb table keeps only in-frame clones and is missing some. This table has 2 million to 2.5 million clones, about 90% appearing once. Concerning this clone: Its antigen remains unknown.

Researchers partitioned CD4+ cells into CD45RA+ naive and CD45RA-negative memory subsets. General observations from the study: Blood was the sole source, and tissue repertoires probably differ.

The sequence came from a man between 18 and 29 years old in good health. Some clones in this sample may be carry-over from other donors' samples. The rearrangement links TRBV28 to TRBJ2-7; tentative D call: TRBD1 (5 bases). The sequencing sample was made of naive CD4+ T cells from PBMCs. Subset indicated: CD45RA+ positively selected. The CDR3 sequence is CASSAQAYEQYF. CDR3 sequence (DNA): TGTGCCAGCAGTGCACAGGCCTACGAGCAGTACTTC.